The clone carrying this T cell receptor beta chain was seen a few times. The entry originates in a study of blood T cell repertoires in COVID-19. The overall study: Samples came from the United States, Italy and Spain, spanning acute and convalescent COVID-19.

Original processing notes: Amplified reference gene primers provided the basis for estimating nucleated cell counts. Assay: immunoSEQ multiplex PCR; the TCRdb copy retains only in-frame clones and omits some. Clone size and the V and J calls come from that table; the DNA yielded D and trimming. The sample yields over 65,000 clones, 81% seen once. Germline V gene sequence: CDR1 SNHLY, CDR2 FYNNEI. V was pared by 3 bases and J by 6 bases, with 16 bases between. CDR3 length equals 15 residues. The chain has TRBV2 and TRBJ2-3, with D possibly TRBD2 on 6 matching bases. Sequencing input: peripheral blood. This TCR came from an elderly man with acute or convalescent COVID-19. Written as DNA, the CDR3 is TGTGCCAGCAGTGATTGGGGGGAATTCAAGGATACGCAGTATTTT. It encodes CASSDWGEFKDTQYF. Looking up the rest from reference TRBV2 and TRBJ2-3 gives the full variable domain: EPEVTQTPSHQVTQMGQEVILRCVPISNHLYFYWYRQILGQKVEFLVSFYNNEISEKSEIFDDQFSVERPDGSNFTLKIRSTKLEDSAMYFCASSDWGEFKDTQYFGPGTRLTVL.